This T cell receptor (beta chain) was recorded in a study of shared clonotypes between healthy human individuals. Genomic DNA belonging to each subset was distributed in equal measure over several immunoSEQ plates. Using immunoSEQ multiplex PCR, the repertoire was profiled, and TCRdb retains in-frame clones only, with some absent. The sample contains roughly 1,000,000 clones, 78% of which appear only once. Trimming took 5 bases from V and 4 from J; bases not matched to a gene: 6. This CDR3 has 14 amino acids. Per the germline V gene, CDR1 is SGHTA and CDR2 is FQGNSA. The rearrangement uses TRBV7-2 and TRBJ1-2, with TRBD1 identical over 8 bases. Specimen: memory CD4+ T cells from PBMCs. The subset denotes: CD45RA-negative fraction. The sequence derives from a young man in good health. Some clones in this sample may be carry-over from other donors' samples. CDR3 protein: CASSSRDRPYGYTF. Written as DNA, the CDR3 is TGTGCCAGCAGCAGCAGGGACAGGCCCTATGGCTACACCTTC.